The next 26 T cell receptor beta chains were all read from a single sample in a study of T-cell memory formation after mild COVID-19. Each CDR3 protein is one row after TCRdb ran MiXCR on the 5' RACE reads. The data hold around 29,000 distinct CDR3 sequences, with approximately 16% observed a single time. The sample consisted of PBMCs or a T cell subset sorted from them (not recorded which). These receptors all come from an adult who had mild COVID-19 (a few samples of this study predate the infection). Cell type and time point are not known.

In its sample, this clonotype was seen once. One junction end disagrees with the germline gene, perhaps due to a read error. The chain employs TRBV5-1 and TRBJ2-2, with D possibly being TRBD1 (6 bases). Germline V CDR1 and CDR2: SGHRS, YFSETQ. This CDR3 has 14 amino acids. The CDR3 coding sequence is TGCGCCAGCAGCTTCGGACAGCCCACCGTGGAGCTGTTTTTT. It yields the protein CASSFGQPTVELFF. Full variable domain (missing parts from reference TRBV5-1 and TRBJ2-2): KAGVTQTPRYLIKTRGQQVTLSCSPISGHRSVSWYQQTPGQGLQFLFEYFSETQRNKGNFPGRFSGRQFSNSRSEMNVSTLELGDSALYLCASSFGQPTVELFFGEGSRLTVL.

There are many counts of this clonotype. The CDR3 reads CSARTSRNEQFF. The CDR3 DNA reads as TGCAGTGCAAGAACTAGTCGCAATGAGCAGTTCTTC. The chain recombines TRBV20-1 with TRBJ2-1, with a weak D call TRBD2 (5 bases). The CDR3 is 12 residues long. With 6 bases removed from V and 6 bases from J, the gap between germline ends came to 12 bases. The germline CDR1 and CDR2 sequences are DFQATT and SNEGSKA (reference sequence).

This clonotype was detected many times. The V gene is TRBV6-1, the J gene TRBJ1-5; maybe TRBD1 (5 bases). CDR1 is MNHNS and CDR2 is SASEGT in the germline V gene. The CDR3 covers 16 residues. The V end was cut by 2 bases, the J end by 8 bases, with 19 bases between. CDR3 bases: TGTGCCAGCAGTGAAAAACAATACAGGCCGGGGGAGCCCCAGCATTTT. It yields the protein CASSEKQYRPGEPQHF.

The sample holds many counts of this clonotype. CDR3 DNA sequence: TGTGCCACCAGCAGGAGGGGGGATCAGCCCCAGCATTTT. As protein: CATSRRGDQPQHF. The rearrangement links TRBV15 to TRBJ1-5; D is perhaps TRBD1 (6 bases). The CDR3 totals 13 residues. Trimming stripped 3 bases from V and 5 bases from J, with 8 bases between. CDR1 LNHNV and CDR2 YYDKDF come from the germline V gene (reference sequence). Full variable domain (outside the CDR3, taken from reference TRBV15 and TRBJ1-5): DAMVIQNPRYQVTQFGKPVTLSCSQTLNHNVMYWYQQKSSQAPKLLFHYYDKDFNNEADTPDNFQSRRPNTSFCFLDIRSPGLGDTAMYLCATSRRGDQPQHFGDGTRLSIL.

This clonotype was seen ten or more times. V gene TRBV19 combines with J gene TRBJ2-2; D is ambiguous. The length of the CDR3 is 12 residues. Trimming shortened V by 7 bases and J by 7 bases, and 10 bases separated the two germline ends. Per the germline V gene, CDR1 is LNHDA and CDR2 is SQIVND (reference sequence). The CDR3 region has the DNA TGTGCCAGTATACGATGGGACGGGGAGCTGTTTTTT. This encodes CASIRWDGELFF.

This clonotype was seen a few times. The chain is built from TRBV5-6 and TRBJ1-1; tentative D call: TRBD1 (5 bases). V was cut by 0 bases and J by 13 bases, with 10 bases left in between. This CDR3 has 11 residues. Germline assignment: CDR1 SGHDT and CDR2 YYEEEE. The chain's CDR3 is CASSLETDVFF. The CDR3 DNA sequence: TGTGCCAGCAGCTTGGAGACAGATGTTTTCTTT.

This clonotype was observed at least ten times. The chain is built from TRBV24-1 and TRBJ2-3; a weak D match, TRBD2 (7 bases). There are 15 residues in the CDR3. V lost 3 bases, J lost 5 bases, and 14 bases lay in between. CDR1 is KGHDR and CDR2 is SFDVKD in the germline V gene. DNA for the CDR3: TGTGCCACCAGTGATGGAACGGGGGGCGGAGATACGCAGTATTTT. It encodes CATSDGTGGGDTQYF.

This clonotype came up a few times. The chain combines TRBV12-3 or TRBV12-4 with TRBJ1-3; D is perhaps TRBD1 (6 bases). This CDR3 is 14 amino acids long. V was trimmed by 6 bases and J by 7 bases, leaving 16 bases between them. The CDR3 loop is CASSAGGGRNTIYF. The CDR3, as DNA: TGTGCCAGCAGCGCCGGGGGGGGCCGGAACACCATATATTTT.

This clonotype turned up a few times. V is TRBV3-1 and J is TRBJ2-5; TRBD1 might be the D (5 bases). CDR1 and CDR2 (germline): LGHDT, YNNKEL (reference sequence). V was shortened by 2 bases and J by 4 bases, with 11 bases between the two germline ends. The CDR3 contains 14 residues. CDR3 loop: CASSQRQGGETQYF. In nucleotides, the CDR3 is TGTGCCAGCAGCCAACGGCAGGGTGGAGAGACCCAGTACTTC.

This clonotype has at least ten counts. This CDR3 is CASSPRPGEGRTDTQYF. CDR3 DNA sequence: TGTGCCAGCAGCCCACGACCGGGGGAGGGCCGCACAGATACGCAGTATTTT. This sequence joins TRBV5-5 and TRBJ2-3, with 7 positions matching TRBD2. The CDR3 loop spans 17 amino acids. Germline V CDR1 and CDR2: SGHKS, YYEKEE (reference sequence). V was pared by 4 bases and J by 1 base, with 12 bases of the junction left unmatched.

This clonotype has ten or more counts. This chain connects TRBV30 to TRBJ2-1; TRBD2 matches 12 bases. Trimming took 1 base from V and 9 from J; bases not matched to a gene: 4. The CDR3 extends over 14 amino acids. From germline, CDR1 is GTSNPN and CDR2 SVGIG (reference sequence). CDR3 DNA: TGTGCCTGGAGTGGTCTAGCGGGAGGGAGTGAGCAGTTCTTC. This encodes CAWSGLAGGSEQFF.

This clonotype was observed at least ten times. CDR3 nucleotides: TGTGCCAGCAGTGAGCTAGCGGGAGGAATGAACATTCAGTACTTC. Encoded protein: CASSELAGGMNIQYF. The chain is built from TRBV2 and TRBJ2-4; the match to TRBD2 covers 11 bases. Germline assignment: CDR1 SNHLY and CDR2 FYNNEI. The trim removed 3 bases at V and 7 bases at J, leaving 5 bases unmatched. The CDR3 contains 15 residues.

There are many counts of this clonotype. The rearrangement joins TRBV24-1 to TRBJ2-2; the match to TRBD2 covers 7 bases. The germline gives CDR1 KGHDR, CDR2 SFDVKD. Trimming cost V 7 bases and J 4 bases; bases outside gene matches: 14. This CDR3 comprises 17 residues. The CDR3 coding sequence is TGTGCCACCAGCTCGCGGGAGTCCGCGGGGTTCACCGGGGAGCTGTTTTTT. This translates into CATSSRESAGFTGELFF.

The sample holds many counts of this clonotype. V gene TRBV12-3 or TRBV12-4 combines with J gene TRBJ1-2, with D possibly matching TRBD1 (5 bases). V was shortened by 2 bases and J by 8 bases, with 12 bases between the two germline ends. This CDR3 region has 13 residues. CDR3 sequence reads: CASSLRDRGGYTF. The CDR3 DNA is TGTGCCAGCAGTTTAAGGGATCGGGGGGGCTACACCTTC.

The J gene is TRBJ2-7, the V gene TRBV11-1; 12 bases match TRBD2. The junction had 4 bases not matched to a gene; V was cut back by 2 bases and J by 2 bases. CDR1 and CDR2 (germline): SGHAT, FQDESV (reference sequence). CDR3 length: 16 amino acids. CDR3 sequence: CASSLLTSGGTYEQYF. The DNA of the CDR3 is TGTGCCAGCAGCTTATTGACTAGCGGGGGTACCTACGAGCAGTACTTC.

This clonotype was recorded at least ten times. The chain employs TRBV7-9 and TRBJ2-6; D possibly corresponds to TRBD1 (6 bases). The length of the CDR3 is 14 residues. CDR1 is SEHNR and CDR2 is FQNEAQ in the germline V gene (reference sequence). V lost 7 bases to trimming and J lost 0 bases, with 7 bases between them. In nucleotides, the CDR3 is TGTGCCAGCACCAGGGGCTCTGGGGCCAACGTCCTGACTTTC. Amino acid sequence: CASTRGSGANVLTF. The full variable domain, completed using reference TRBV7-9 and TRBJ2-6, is DTGVSQNPRHKITKRGQNVTFRCDPISEHNRLYWYRQTLGQGPEFLTYFQNEAQLEKSRLLSDRFSAERPKGSFSTLEIQRTEQGDSAMYLCASTRGSGANVLTFGAGSRLTVL.

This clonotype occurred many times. The CDR3 DNA reads as TGTGCCACCAGTGATTCCGCGGGGAGTTATAGCAATCAGCCCCAGCATTTT. Translating it yields CATSDSAGSYSNQPQHF. The rearrangement joins TRBV24-1 to TRBJ1-5; D gene ambiguous. Germline values: CDR1 KGHDR, CDR2 SFDVKD. Trimming pared 2 bases from V and 0 bases from J, leaving 13 bases between. This CDR3 is built from 17 residues.

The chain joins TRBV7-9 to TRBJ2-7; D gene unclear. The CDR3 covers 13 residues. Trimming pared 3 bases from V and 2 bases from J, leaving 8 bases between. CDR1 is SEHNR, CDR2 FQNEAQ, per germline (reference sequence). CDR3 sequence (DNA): TGTGCCAGCAGCTTCGACGGAACCTACGAGCAGTACTTC. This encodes CASSFDGTYEQYF.

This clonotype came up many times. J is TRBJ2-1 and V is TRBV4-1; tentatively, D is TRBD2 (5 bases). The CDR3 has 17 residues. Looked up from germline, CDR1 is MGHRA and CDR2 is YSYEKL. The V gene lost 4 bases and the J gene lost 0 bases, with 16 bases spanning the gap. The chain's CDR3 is CASSPRPGGSSYNEQFF. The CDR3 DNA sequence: TGCGCCAGCAGCCCACGACCGGGTGGGAGCTCCTACAATGAGCAGTTCTTC.

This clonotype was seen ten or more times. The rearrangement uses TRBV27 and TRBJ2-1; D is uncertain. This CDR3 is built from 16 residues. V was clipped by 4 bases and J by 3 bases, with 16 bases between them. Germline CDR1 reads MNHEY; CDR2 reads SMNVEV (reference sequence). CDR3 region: CASSYGFGPFYNEQFF. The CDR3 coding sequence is TGTGCCAGCAGTTACGGGTTTGGACCTTTCTACAATGAGCAGTTCTTC.

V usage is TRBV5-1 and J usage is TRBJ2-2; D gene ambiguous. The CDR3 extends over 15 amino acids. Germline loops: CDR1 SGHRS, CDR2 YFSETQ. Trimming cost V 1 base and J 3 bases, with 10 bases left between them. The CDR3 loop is CASSLTQVDTGELFF. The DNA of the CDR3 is TGCGCCAGCAGCTTGACTCAGGTGGACACCGGGGAGCTGTTTTTT.

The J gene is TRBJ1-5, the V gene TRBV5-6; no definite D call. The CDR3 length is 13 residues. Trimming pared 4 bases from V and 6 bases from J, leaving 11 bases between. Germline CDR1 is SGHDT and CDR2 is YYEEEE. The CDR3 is CASSPSTGQPQHF. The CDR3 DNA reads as TGTGCCAGCAGCCCGAGCACGGGTCAGCCCCAGCATTTT.

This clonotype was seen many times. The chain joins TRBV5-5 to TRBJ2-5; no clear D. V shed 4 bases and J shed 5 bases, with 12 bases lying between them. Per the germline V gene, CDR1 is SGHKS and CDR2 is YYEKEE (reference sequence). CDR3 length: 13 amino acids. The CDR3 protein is CASSVDPLETQYF. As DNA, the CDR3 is TGTGCCAGCAGCGTTGACCCTCTGGAGACCCAGTACTTC. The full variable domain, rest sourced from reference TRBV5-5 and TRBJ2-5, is DAGVTQSPTHLIKTRGQQVTLRCSPISGHKSVSWYQQVLGQGPQFIFQYYEKEERGRGNFPDRFSARQFPNYSSELNVNALLLGDSALYLCASSVDPLETQYFGPGTRLLVL.

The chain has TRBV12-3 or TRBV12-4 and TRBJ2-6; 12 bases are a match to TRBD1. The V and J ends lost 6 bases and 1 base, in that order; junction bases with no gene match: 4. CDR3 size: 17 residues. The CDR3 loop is CASRPGQGASGANVLTF. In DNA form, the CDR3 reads TGTGCCAGCAGACCGGGACAGGGGGCGTCTGGGGCCAACGTCCTGACTTTC.

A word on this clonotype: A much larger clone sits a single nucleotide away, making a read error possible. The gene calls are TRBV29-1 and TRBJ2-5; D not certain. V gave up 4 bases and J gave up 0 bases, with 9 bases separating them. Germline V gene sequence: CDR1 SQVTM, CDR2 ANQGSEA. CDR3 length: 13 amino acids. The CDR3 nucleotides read TGCAGCGTTGTCAGGACGGACCAAGAGACCCAGTACTTC. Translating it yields CSVVRTDQETQYF.

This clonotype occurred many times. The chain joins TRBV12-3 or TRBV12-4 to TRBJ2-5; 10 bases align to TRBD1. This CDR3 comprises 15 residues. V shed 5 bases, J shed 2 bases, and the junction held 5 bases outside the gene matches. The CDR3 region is CASSPRTGGQETQYF. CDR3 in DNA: TGTGCCAGCAGTCCGCGGACAGGGGGTCAAGAGACCCAGTACTTC.